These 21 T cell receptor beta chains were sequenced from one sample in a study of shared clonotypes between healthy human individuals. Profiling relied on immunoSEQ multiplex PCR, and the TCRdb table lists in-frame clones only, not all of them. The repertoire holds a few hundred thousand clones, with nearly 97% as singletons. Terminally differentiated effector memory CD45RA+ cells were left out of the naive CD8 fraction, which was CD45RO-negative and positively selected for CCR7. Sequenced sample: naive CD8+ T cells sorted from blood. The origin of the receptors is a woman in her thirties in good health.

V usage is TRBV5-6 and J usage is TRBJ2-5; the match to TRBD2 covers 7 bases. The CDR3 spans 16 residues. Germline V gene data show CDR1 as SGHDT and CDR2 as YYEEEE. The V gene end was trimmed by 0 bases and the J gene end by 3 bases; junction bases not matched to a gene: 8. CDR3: CASSLGVGGPKETQYF. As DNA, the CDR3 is TGTGCCAGCAGCTTGGGCGTGGGAGGGCCGAAAGAGACCCAGTACTTC.

This CDR3 is CASSFGPEGPIGNQPQHF. The CDR3 nucleotides read TGTGCCAGCAGTTTTGGGCCTGAGGGGCCGATAGGCAATCAGCCCCAGCATTTT. This chain uses TRBV28 with TRBJ1-5; tentative D call: TRBD1 (5 bases). V was pared by 3 bases and J by 2 bases, with 20 bases between. The CDR3 contains 18 residues. Germline V gene data show CDR1 as MDHEN and CDR2 as SYDVKM.

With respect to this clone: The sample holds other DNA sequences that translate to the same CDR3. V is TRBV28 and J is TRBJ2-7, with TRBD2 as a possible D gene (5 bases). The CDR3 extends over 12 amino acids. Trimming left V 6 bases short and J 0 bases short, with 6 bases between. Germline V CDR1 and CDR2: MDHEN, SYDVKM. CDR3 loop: CASRDFSYEQYF. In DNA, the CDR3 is TGTGCCAGCAGGGACTTCTCCTACGAGCAGTACTTC.

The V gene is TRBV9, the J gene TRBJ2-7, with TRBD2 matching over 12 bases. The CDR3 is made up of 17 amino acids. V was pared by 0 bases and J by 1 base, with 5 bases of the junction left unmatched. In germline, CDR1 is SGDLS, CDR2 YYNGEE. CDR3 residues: CASSVGGGLAGSYEQYF. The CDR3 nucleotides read TGTGCCAGCAGCGTAGGGGGAGGACTAGCGGGGTCCTACGAGCAGTACTTC.

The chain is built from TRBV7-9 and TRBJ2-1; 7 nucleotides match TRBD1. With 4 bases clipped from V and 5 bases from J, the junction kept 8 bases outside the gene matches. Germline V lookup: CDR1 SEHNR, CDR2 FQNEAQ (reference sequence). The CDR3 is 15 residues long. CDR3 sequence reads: CASSSDRDGDNEQFF. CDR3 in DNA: TGTGCCAGCAGCTCAGACAGGGATGGGGACAATGAGCAGTTCTTC.

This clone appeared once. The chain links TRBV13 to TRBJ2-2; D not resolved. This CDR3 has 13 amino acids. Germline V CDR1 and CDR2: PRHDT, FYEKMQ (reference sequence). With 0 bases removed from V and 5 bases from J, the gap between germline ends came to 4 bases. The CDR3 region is CASSLGETGELFF. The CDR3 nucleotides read TGTGCCAGCAGCTTAGGGGAAACCGGGGAGCTGTTTTTT.

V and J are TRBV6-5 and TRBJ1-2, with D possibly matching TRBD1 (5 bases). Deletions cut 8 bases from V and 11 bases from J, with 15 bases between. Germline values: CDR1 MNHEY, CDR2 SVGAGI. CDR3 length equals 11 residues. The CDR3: CASGEGERYTF. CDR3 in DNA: TGTGCCAGCGGGGAAGGGGAGAGATACACCTTC.

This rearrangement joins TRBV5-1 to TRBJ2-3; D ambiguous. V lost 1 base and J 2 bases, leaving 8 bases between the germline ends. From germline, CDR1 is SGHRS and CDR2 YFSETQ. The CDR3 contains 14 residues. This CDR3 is CASSLYGPTDTQYF. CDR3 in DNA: TGCGCCAGCAGCTTGTACGGGCCCACAGATACGCAGTATTTT.

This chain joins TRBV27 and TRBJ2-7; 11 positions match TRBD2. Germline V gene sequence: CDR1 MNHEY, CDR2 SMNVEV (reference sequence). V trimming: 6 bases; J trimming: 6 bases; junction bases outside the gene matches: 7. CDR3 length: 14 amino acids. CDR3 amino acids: CASSPSGRFSEQYF. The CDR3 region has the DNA TGTGCCAGCAGCCCTAGCGGGAGGTTCAGCGAGCAGTACTTC.

The CDR3 DNA follows: TGTGCCAGCAGAACTCCGGGGAACACCGGGGAGCTGTTTTTT. Protein sequence: CASRTPGNTGELFF. V gene TRBV2 combines with J gene TRBJ2-2; D is unclear. Between the trimmed V and J ends, which lost 6 bases and 1 base, there was a span of 9 bases. The CDR3 spans 14 residues. CDR1 is SNHLY and CDR2 is FYNNEI in the germline V gene.

The CDR3 nucleotides read TGTGCCAGTAGCCCACCGGGGGCCTACTATGGCTACACCTTC. It encodes CASSPPGAYYGYTF. V gene TRBV19 combines with J gene TRBJ1-2; D is possibly TRBD1 (6 bases). The germline V gene has CDR1 LNHDA and CDR2 SQIVND (reference sequence). The CDR3 extends over 14 amino acids. Trimming shortened V by 6 bases and J by 3 bases, and 14 bases separated the two germline ends.

CDR3 coding DNA: TGTGCCAGCAGACAGAAAAGCTCTGGAAACACCATATATTTT. Protein: CASRQKSSGNTIYF. The rearrangement joins TRBV14 to TRBJ1-3; unclear D gene. This CDR3 comprises 14 residues. Germline V CDR1 and CDR2: SGHDN, FVKESK. Trimming took 6 bases from V and 0 from J, leaving 9 bases between them.

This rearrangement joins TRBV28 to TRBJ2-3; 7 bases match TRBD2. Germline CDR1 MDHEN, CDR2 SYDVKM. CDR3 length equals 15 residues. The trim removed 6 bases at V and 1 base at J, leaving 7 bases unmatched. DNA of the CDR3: TGTGCCAGCAGGAACGCTAGCGGACGCACAGATACGCAGTATTTT. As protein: CASRNASGRTDTQYF.

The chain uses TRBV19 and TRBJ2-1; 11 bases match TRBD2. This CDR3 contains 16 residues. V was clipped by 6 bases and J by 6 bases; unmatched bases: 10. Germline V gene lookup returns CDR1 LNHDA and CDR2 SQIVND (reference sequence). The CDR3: CASSNPLAGDPNEQFF. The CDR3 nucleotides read TGTGCCAGTAGCAACCCACTAGCGGGAGACCCCAATGAGCAGTTCTTC.

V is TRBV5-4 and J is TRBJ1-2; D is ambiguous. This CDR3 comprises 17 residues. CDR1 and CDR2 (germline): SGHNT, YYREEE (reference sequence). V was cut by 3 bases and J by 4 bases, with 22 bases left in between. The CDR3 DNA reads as TGTGCCAGCAGCTCGATAAAGGCCACCGATAGGGCCTATGGCTACACCTTC. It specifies CASSSIKATDRAYGYTF. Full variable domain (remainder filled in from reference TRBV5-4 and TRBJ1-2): ETGVTQSPTHLIKTRGQQVTLRCSSQSGHNTVSWYQQALGQGPQFIFQYYREEENGRGNFPPRFSGLQFPNYSSELNVNALELDDSALYLCASSSIKATDRAYGYTFGSGTRLTVV.

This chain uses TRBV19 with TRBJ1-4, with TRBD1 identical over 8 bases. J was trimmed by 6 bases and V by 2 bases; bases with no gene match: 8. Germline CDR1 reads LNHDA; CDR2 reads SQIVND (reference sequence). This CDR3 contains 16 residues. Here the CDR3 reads CASSIHLTGVDEKLFF. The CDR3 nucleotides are TGTGCCAGTAGTATACACCTGACAGGGGTGGATGAAAAACTGTTTTTT.

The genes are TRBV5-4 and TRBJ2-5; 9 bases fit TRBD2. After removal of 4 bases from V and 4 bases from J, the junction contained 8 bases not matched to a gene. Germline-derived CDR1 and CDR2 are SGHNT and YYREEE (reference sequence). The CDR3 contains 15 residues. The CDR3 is CASSPGLALVETQYF. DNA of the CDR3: TGTGCCAGCAGCCCGGGACTAGCTCTGGTAGAGACCCAGTACTTC. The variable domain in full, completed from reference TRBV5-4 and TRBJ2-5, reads ETGVTQSPTHLIKTRGQQVTLRCSSQSGHNTVSWYQQALGQGPQFIFQYYREEENGRGNFPPRFSGLQFPNYSSELNVNALELDDSALYLCASSPGLALVETQYFGPGTRLLVL.

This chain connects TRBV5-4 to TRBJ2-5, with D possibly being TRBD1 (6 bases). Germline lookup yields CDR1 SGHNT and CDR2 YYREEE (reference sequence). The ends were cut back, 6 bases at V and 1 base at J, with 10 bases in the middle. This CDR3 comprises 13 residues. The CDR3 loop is CASTGTPQETQYF. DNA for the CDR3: TGTGCCAGCACCGGGACACCCCAAGAGACCCAGTACTTC. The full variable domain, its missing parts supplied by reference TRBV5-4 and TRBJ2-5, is ETGVTQSPTHLIKTRGQQVTLRCSSQSGHNTVSWYQQALGQGPQFIFQYYREEENGRGNFPPRFSGLQFPNYSSELNVNALELDDSALYLCASTGTPQETQYFGPGTRLLVL.

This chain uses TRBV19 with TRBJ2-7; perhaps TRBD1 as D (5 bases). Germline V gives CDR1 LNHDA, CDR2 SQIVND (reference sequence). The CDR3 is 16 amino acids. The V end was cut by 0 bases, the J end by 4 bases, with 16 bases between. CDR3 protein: CASSIDLEVRVYEQYF. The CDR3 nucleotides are TGTGCCAGTAGTATAGATCTTGAGGTCAGGGTATACGAGCAGTACTTC.

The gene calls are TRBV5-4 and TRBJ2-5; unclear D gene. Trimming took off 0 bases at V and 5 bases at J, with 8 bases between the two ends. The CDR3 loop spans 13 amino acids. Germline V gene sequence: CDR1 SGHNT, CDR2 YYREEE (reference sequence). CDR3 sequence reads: CASSLASMETQYF. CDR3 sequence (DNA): TGTGCCAGCAGCTTGGCGTCGATGGAGACCCAGTACTTC.

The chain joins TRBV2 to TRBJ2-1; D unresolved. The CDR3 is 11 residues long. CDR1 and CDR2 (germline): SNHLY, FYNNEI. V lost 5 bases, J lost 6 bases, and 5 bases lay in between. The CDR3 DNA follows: TGTGCCAGCAGTACCAGCAATGAGCAGTTCTTC. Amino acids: CASSTSNEQFF.